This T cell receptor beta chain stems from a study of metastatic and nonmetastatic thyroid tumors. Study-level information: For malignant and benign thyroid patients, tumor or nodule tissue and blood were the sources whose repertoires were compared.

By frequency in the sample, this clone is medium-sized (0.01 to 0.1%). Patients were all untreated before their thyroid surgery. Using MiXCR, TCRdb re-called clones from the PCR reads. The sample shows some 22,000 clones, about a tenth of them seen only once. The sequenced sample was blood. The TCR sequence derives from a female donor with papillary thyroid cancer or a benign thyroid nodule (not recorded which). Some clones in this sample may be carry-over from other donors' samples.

As DNA, the CDR3 is TGTGCCAGCAGTTACTATGAGCAGCATAATTCACCCCTCCACTTT. It is translated as CASSYYEQHNSPLHF. The chain recombines TRBV6-5 with TRBJ1-6; D ambiguous. In germline, CDR1 is MNHEY, CDR2 SVGAGI. Trimming stripped 1 base from V and 5 bases from J, with 9 bases between. CDR3 length: 15 residues.